The next 28 T cell receptor beta chains were all read from a single sample in a study of OX40 agonist ivuxolimab in advanced cancers. The protocol was immunoSEQ multiplex PCR, while the TCRdb copy is restricted to in-frame clones and leaves out a portion. This sample has about 67,000 clones, with 70% to 90% found just once. This material consisted of CD4+ or CD8+ T cells sorted from blood, taken in a trial of the OX40 agonist ivuxolimab. These receptors all come from an adult with an advanced solid tumor such as melanoma, head and neck, liver or kidney cancer.

The rearrangement links TRBV29-1 to TRBJ2-3, with D possibly being TRBD1 (5 bases). V lost 5 bases and J 0 bases, leaving 12 bases between the germline ends. The CDR3 loop spans 14 amino acids. CDR1 and CDR2 (germline): SQVTM, ANQGSEA. The DNA of the CDR3 is TGCAGCGTTCGAGAGACAGTGAGCACAGATACGCAGTATTTT. It is translated as CSVRETVSTDTQYF.

V usage is TRBV5-1 and J usage is TRBJ1-4; D gene ambiguous. With 6 bases removed from V and 7 bases from J, the gap between germline ends came to 16 bases. The CDR3 contains 14 residues. Germline CDR1 and CDR2: SGHRS and YFSETQ. The CDR3 spells CASTLRGLGEKLFF. DNA for the CDR3: TGCGCCAGCACCCTTCGGGGTTTGGGTGAAAAACTGTTTTTT.

The chain joins TRBV19 to TRBJ2-1, with D perhaps TRBD1 (5 bases). The CDR3 is 14 residues long. Germline CDR1 LNHDA, CDR2 SQIVND (reference sequence). V was clipped by 6 bases and J by 1 base, with 10 bases between them. The CDR3 coding sequence is TGTGCCAGTAGGGTGGACACGTCCTACAATGAGCAGTTCTTC. This encodes CASRVDTSYNEQFF.

This chain connects TRBV5-4 to TRBJ2-3, with D possibly matching TRBD2 (6 bases). This CDR3 region has 16 residues. Germline CDR1 reads SGHNT; CDR2 reads YYREEE (reference sequence). V was clipped by 4 bases and J by 5 bases, with 20 bases between them. CDR3 in amino acids: CASSPNPTRSLDTQYF. CDR3 coding DNA: TGTGCCAGCAGCCCAAACCCGACTAGAAGCTTAGATACGCAGTATTTT.

The genes are TRBV5-1 and TRBJ2-6, with TRBD1 matching 7 bases. There are 15 residues in the CDR3. Per germline, CDR1 SGHRS and CDR2 YFSETQ. With V trimmed by 5 bases and J by 4 bases, 6 bases remained unmatched. As DNA, the CDR3 is TGCGCCAGCAGTCTTGACAGGGCAGGGGCCAACGTCCTGACTTTC. Translation gives CASSLDRAGANVLTF.

This rearrangement joins TRBV6-5 to TRBJ2-2; D is unresolved. The CDR3 covers 13 residues. The germline V and J ends were trimmed by 5 bases and 5 bases, with 9 bases remaining between them. CDR1 is MNHEY and CDR2 is SVGAGI in the germline V gene. The CDR3 DNA is TGTGCCAGCAGTCCTGACCCAACCGGGGAGCTGTTTTTT. Protein product: CASSPDPTGELFF.

The rearrangement links TRBV18 to TRBJ1-1; no reliable D call. The CDR3 sequence is 15 residues long. Between the trimmed V and J ends, which lost 0 bases and 4 bases, there was a span of 12 bases. Germline V CDR1 and CDR2: KGHSH, LQKENI. The CDR3, as DNA: TGTGCCAGCTCACCACCCGGACCGGCCAGCACTGAAGCTTTCTTT. This codes for CASSPPGPASTEAFF.

The chain carries TRBV6-1 and TRBJ1-5; a weak D match, TRBD1 (5 bases). Germline assignment: CDR1 MNHNS and CDR2 SASEGT. CDR3 length: 15 residues. The ends were cut back, 1 base at V and 9 bases at J, with 16 bases in the middle. CDR3: CASSEVAGGIRPQHF. The DNA for the CDR3 is TGTGCCAGCAGTGAAGTAGCCGGGGGAATCCGGCCCCAGCATTTT.

The rearrangement links TRBV30 to TRBJ2-1; D unresolved. Germline assignment: CDR1 GTSNPN and CDR2 SVGIG (reference sequence). V shed 3 bases and J shed 6 bases, with 6 bases lying between them. This CDR3 has 11 amino acids. CDR3 loop: CAWSDRNEQFF. In nucleotides, the CDR3 is TGTGCCTGGAGCGACCGCAATGAGCAGTTCTTC.

The rearrangement links TRBV19 to TRBJ1-5, with 7 bases aligning to TRBD1. Germline lookup yields CDR1 LNHDA and CDR2 SQIVND (reference sequence). The CDR3 contains 14 residues. The V segment lost 4 bases and the J segment 9 bases; nucleotides outside the gene matches: 9. The CDR3 coding sequence is TGTGCCAGTAGTACCTCGGGACAGTTGGTGCCCCAGCATTTT. Translated, it gives CASSTSGQLVPQHF.

V and J are TRBV19 and TRBJ1-1; no definite D call. Trimming cost V 5 bases and J 4 bases, with 14 bases left between them. Germline V lookup: CDR1 LNHDA, CDR2 SQIVND (reference sequence). The length of the CDR3 is 14 residues. The CDR3 nucleotides read TGTGCCAGTAGTTTCCCTCCTGATGGCACTGAAGCTTTCTTT. This translates into CASSFPPDGTEAFF.

This chain joins TRBV11-2 and TRBJ2-5; D might be TRBD1 (6 bases). The germline V gene encodes CDR1 SGHAT and CDR2 FQNNGV. The V gene lost 4 bases and the J gene lost 12 bases, with 15 bases spanning the gap. The CDR3 length is 12 residues. The CDR3 spells CASSSGQLLKYF. The CDR3 DNA reads TGTGCCAGCAGCTCGGGACAACTCCTCAAGTACTTC.

This clone was observed a single time. The chain is built from TRBV6-1 and TRBJ2-3; D gene uncertain. This CDR3 is built from 13 residues. Between the trimmed V and J ends, which lost 7 bases and 4 bases, there was a span of 12 bases. The germline gives CDR1 MNHNS, CDR2 SASEGT. CDR3 in amino acids: CASTIGRADTQYF. The CDR3 DNA is TGTGCCAGCACCATAGGACGGGCAGATACGCAGTATTTT.

The CDR3 nucleotides are TGTGCCAGCAGCTTAGACTGGGGTAATGAAAAACTGTTTTTT. This codes for CASSLDWGNEKLFF. V gene TRBV11-2 combines with J gene TRBJ1-4; D remains unclear. V shed 0 bases and J shed 4 bases, with 6 bases lying between them. The CDR3 has 14 amino acids. CDR1 is SGHAT, CDR2 FQNNGV, per germline.

The V call is TRBV4-1, the J call TRBJ2-1; 8 bases agree with TRBD2. The CDR3 runs 18 residues. CDR1 and CDR2 (germline): MGHRA, YSYEKL. V gave up 5 bases and J gave up 7 bases; unmatched junction bases: 19. CDR3 region: CASSSRGRAAGEPNEQFF. The CDR3 bases are TGCGCCAGCAGCTCCCGTGGGAGGGCAGCGGGAGAACCGAATGAGCAGTTCTTC.

The chain joins TRBV19 to TRBJ2-2; 10 bases are a match to TRBD2. Unmatched junction bases numbered 8, after V lost 3 bases and J lost 7 bases. This CDR3 has 16 residues. Germline lookup yields CDR1 LNHDA and CDR2 SQIVND (reference sequence). Written as DNA, the CDR3 is TGTGCCAGTAGTATGGGTAGCGGGAGGAACCTCGGGGAGCTGTTTTTT. Protein: CASSMGSGRNLGELFF.

The genes are TRBV5-1 and TRBJ2-7; D ambiguous. The V end lost 3 bases, the J end lost 0 bases, and 7 bases lay between the germline ends. Germline V gene sequence: CDR1 SGHRS, CDR2 YFSETQ. The CDR3 runs to 13 residues. CDR3 DNA: TGCGCCAGCAGCTCGACATCCTCCTACGAGCAGTACTTC. It codes for CASSSTSSYEQYF.

This rearrangement joins TRBV2 to TRBJ2-3, with TRBD2 as a possible D gene (5 bases). Germline CDR1 reads SNHLY; CDR2 reads FYNNEI. V was trimmed by 2 bases and J by 0 bases, leaving 6 bases between them. The CDR3 length is 14 residues. In nucleotides, the CDR3 is TGTGCCAGCAGTGAACTAGCTAGCACAGATACGCAGTATTTT. This translates into CASSELASTDTQYF. The variable domain in full, completed from reference TRBV2 and TRBJ2-3, reads EPEVTQTPSHQVTQMGQEVILRCVPISNHLYFYWYRQILGQKVEFLVSFYNNEISEKSEIFDDQFSVERPDGSNFTLKIRSTKLEDSAMYFCASSELASTDTQYFGPGTRLTVL.

This clone occurred once. This rearrangement joins TRBV7-2 to TRBJ2-4; no firm D call. Between the trimmed V and J ends, which lost 3 bases and 0 bases, there was a span of 15 bases. Germline CDR1 is SGHTA and CDR2 is FQGNSA. The length of the CDR3 is 17 residues. CDR3 coding DNA: TGTGCCAGCAGCTTTGTATTTCAGGTCGGAGCCAAAAACATTCAGTACTTC. This encodes CASSFVFQVGAKNIQYF.

This sequence joins TRBV5-1 and TRBJ2-4; 8 nucleotides match TRBD2. The CDR3 totals 16 residues. Germline V gene lookup returns CDR1 SGHRS and CDR2 YFSETQ. J lost 0 bases, V lost 2 bases, and 4 bases had no gene match. The DNA of the CDR3 is TGCGCCAGCAGCTTAGAGCTAGCGGGAGCCAAAAACATTCAGTACTTC. Translation: CASSLELAGAKNIQYF.

This chain links TRBV6-5 with TRBJ1-5; 7 bases map to TRBD1. V was clipped by 5 bases and J by 5 bases; unmatched bases: 3. Germline V gene sequence: CDR1 MNHEY, CDR2 SVGAGI. CDR3 length: 13 residues. The CDR3 DNA is TGTGCCAGCAGTGACCAGGGGGATCAGCCCCAGCATTTT. It yields the protein CASSDQGDQPQHF.

The chain combines TRBV7-2 with TRBJ2-7, with 9 bases matching TRBD2. The CDR3 loop spans 15 amino acids. Germline-derived CDR1 and CDR2 are SGHTA and FQGNSA. V trimming: 5 bases; J trimming: 4 bases; junction bases outside the gene matches: 9. The chain's CDR3 is CASSTGTSIVYEQYF. DNA of the CDR3: TGTGCCAGCAGCACCGGGACTAGCATCGTGTACGAGCAGTACTTC.

This chain joins TRBV7-2 and TRBJ1-2; D remains unclear. CDR1 and CDR2 (germline): SGHTA, FQGNSA. The V gene lost 1 base and the J gene lost 3 bases, with 3 bases spanning the gap. The CDR3 consists of 12 residues. CDR3 sequence (DNA): TGTGCCAGCAGCTTAGTAGACTATGGCTACACCTTC. Translating it yields CASSLVDYGYTF.

The J gene is TRBJ1-2, the V gene TRBV10-2, with D uncertain. Trimming took 5 bases from V and 4 from J, leaving 11 bases between them. The V gene's germline CDR1 is WSHSY and CDR2 SAAADI. The CDR3 runs to 13 residues. CDR3: CASSKTVLYGYTF. The DNA of the CDR3 is TGCGCCAGCAGTAAAACAGTCCTCTATGGCTACACCTTC.

The sample holds one count of this clone. This chain links TRBV28 with TRBJ2-5; the D gene is possibly TRBD2 (5 bases). This CDR3 region has 14 residues. Germline V gene data show CDR1 as MDHEN and CDR2 as SYDVKM. Trimming removed 6 bases from V and 0 bases from J, with 11 bases in between. The CDR3 loop is CASRQGGYQETQYF. As DNA, the CDR3 is TGTGCCAGCAGGCAAGGCGGGTACCAAGAGACCCAGTACTTC. The variable domain in full, with the rest retrieved from reference TRBV28 and TRBJ2-5, is DVKVTQSSRYLVKRTGEKVFLECVQDMDHENMFWYRQDPGLGLRLIYFSYDVKMKEKGDIPEGYSVSREKKERFSLILESASTNQTSMYLCASRQGGYQETQYFGPGTRLLVL.

V and J are TRBV30 and TRBJ2-6; no reliable D call. CDR1 is GTSNPN and CDR2 is SVGIG in the germline V gene (reference sequence). V shed 4 bases and J shed 2 bases, with 3 bases lying between them. The CDR3 contains 12 residues. The CDR3: CAWTPGANVLTF. The CDR3 coding sequence is TGTGCCTGGACTCCTGGGGCCAACGTCCTGACTTTC.

V is TRBV23-1 and J is TRBJ2-5; TRBD1 is a possible D gene (6 bases). TRBV23-1 is an ORF, and what it does is uncertain. V lost 7 bases and J 5 bases, leaving 14 bases between the germline ends. The CDR3 is 13 residues long. The CDR3 DNA follows: TGCGCCAGCATCCAACAGGGAGACGAGACCCAGTACTTC. Encoded protein: CASIQQGDETQYF.

The CDR3 bases are TGTGCCAGCAGAGATGGGACTAGTCTGAGGGACGAGCAGTACTTC. As protein: CASRDGTSLRDEQYF. This chain links TRBV7-2 with TRBJ2-7; 8 bases are shared with TRBD2. Germline CDR1 reads SGHTA; CDR2 reads FQGNSA. The CDR3 is 15 residues long. Trimming removed 6 bases from V and 5 bases from J; junction bases left unmatched: 12.